This T cell receptor beta chain comes out of a study of post-analysis software for immune sequencing data. Findings of the study overall: Multiple sclerosis patients showed significantly lower normalized Chao1 diversity than controls did. Comparison of patients with controls showed about 5 TRBV segments more frequent in patients, TRBV5-6, TRBV5-1 and TRBV20-1 among them. Pronounced co-clustering by F measure was evident among identically batched samples.

As for this clonotype: Its antigen is still unknown.

cDNA libraries of TCR beta carried unique molecular identifiers. T cells numbering roughly 0.85 to 11 million gave rise to roughly 550,000 cDNA molecules. MiXCR, run by TCRdb on the PCR reads, gives a single entry per CDR3 protein. In the table there are approximately 630,000 distinct CDR3 sequences, 55% to 70% of which are singletons. This CDR3 is 18 amino acids long. Per germline, CDR1 SGHRS and CDR2 YFSETQ. V shed 0 bases and J shed 1 base, with 19 bases lying between them. Sequencing was performed on blood. This receptor was taken from a girl aged 2 to 9 with multiple sclerosis. The V and J genes are TRBV5-1 and TRBJ1-2; the D is unclear. The CDR3 DNA sequence: TGCGCCAGCAGCTTGGAATTGTGGGAGGGTTCCGGTAACTATGGCTACACCTTC. Protein sequence: CASSLELWEGSGNYGYTF.